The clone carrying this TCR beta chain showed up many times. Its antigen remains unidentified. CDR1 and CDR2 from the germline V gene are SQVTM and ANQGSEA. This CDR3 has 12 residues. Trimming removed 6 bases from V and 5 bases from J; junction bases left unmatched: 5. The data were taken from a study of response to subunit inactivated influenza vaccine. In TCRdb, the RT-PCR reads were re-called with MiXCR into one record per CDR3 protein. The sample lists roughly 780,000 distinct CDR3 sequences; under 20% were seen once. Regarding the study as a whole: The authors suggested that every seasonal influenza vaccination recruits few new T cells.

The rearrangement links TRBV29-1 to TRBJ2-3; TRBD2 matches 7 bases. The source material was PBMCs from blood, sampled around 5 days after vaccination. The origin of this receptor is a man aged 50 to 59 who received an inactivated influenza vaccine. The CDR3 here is CSVKRGLDTQYF. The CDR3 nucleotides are TGCAGCGTAAAGCGGGGCCTAGATACGCAGTATTTT.